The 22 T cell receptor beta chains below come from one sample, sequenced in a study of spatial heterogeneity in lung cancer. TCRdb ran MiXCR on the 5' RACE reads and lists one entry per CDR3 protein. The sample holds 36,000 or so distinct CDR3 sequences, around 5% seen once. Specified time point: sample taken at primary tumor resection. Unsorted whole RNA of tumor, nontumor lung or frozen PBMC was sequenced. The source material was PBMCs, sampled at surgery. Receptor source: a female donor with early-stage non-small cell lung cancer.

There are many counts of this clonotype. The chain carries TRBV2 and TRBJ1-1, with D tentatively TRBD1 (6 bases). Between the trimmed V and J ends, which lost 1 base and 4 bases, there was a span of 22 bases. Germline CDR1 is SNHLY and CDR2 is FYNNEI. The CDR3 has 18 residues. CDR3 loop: CASSEVEDSYTLRTEAFF. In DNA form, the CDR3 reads TGTGCCAGCAGTGAAGTAGAGGACAGCTACACCCTACGCACTGAAGCTTTCTTT.

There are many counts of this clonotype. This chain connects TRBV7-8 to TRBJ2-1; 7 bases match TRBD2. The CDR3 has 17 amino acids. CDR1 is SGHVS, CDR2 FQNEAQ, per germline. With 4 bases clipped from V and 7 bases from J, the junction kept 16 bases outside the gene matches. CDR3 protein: CASSSTPGLPTRNEQFF. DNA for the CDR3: TGTGCCAGCAGCTCGACCCCGGGACTACCAACTAGGAATGAGCAGTTCTTC.

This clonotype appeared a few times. The CDR3 here is CSVAGPRYEQYF. As DNA, the CDR3 is TGCAGCGTTGCGGGACCTCGGTACGAGCAGTACTTC. This sequence joins TRBV29-1 and TRBJ2-7; D could derive from TRBD1 or TRBD2 (5 bases each). CDR1 is SQVTM, CDR2 ANQGSEA, per germline. CDR3 length: 12 residues. Deletions cut 4 bases from V and 4 bases from J, with 11 bases between.

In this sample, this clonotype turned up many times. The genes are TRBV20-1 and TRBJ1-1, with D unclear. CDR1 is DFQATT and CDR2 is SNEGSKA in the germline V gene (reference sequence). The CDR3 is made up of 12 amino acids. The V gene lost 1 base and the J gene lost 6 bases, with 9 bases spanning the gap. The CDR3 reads CSARGSVAEAFF. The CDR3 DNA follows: TGCAGTGCTAGAGGTTCGGTGGCTGAAGCTTTCTTT.

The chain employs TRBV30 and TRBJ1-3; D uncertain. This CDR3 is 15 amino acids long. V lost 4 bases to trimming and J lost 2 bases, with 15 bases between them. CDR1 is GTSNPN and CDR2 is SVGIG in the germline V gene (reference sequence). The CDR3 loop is CAWNEGIAAGNTIYF. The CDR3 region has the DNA TGTGCCTGGAACGAAGGGATTGCTGCTGGAAACACCATATATTTT.

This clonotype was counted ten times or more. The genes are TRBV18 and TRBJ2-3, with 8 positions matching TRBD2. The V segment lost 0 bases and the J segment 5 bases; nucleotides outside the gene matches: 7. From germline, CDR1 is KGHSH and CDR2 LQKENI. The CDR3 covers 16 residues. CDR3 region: CASSPPLAGGRDTQYF. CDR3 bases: TGTGCCAGCTCACCACCATTGGCGGGGGGCAGAGATACGCAGTATTTT.

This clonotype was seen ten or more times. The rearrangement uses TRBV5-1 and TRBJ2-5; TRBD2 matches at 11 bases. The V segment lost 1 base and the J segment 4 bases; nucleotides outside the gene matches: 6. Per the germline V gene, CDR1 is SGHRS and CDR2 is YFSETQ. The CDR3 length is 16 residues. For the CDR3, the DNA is TGCGCCAGCAGCTTGAATAGCGGGGGGGCCGTAGAGACCCAGTACTTC. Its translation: CASSLNSGGAVETQYF.

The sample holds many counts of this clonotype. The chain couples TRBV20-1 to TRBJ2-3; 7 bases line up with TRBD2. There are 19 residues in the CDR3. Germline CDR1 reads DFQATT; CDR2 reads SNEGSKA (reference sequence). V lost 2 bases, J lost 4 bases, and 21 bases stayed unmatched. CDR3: CSARSGPGQERGPPDTQYF. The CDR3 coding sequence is TGCAGTGCTAGAAGTGGGCCAGGCCAGGAGCGGGGCCCCCCAGATACGCAGTATTTT.

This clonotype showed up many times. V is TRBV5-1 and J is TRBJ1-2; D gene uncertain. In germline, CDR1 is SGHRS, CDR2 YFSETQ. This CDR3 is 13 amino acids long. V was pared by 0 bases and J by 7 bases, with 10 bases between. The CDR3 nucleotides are TGCGCCAGCAGCTTGGGTGGGGTCGGTGGCTACACCTTC. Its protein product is CASSLGGVGGYTF.

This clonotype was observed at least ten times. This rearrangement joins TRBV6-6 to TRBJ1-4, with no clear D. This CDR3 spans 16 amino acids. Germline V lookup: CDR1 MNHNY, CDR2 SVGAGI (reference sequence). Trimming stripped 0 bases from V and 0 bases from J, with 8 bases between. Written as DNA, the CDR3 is TGTGCCAGCAGTTACTCCCCTTCAACAACTAATGAAAAACTGTTTTTT. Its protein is CASSYSPSTTNEKLFF.

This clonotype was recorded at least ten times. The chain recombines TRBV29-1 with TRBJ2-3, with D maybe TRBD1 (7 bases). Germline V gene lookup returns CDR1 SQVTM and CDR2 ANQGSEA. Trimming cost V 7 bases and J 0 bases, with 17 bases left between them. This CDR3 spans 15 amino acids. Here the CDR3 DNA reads TGCAGCGGGGGACGGGGGACAGTTAGCACAGATACGCAGTATTTT. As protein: CSGGRGTVSTDTQYF.

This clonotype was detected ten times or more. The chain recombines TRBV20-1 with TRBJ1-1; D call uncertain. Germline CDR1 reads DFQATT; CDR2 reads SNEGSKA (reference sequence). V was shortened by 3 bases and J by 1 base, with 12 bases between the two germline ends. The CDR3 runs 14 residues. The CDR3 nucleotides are TGCAGTGCTAGGGTCGGCAACGCGAACACTGAAGCTTTCTTT. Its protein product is CSARVGNANTEAFF.

The DNA of the CDR3 is TGCAGTGCTACCGGGACAGGCCGGGGCGATACGCAGTATTTT. Encoded protein: CSATGTGRGDTQYF. The chain couples TRBV20-1 to TRBJ2-3, with TRBD1 matching 8 bases. This CDR3 has 14 residues. V was pared by 4 bases and J by 6 bases, with 9 bases of the junction left unmatched. CDR1 and CDR2 (germline): DFQATT, SNEGSKA (reference sequence).

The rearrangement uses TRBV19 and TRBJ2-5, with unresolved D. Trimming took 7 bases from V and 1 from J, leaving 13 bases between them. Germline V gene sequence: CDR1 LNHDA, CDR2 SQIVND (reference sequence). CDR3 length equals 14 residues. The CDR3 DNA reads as TGTGCCAGTACCCCCCGGTGGGGCCAAGAGACCCAGTACTTC. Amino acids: CASTPRWGQETQYF. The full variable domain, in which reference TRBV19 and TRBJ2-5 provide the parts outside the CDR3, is DGGITQSPKYLFRKEGQNVTLSCEQNLNHDAMYWYRQDPGQGLRLIYYSQIVNDFQKGDIAEGYSVSREKKESFPLTVTSAQKNPTAFYLCASTPRWGQETQYFGPGTRLLVL.

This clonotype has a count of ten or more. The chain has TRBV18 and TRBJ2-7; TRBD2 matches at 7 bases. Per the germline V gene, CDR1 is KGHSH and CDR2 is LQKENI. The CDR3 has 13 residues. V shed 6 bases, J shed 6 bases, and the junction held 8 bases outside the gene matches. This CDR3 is CASSARLAAEQYF. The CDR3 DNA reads TGTGCCAGCTCGGCTAGACTAGCTGCCGAGCAGTACTTC. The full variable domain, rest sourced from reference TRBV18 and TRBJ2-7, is NAGVMQNPRHLVRRRGQEARLRCSPMKGHSHVYWYRQLPEEGLKFMVYLQKENIIDESGMPKERFSAEFPKEGPSILRIQQVVRGDSAAYFCASSARLAAEQYFGPGTRLTVT.

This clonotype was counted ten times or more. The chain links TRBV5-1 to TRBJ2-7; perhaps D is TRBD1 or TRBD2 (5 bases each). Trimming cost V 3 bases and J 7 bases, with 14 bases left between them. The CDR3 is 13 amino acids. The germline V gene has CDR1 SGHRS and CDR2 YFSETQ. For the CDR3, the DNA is TGCGCCAGCAGCTGGGGGAATGGAGGAGAGCAGTACTTC. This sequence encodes CASSWGNGGEQYF.

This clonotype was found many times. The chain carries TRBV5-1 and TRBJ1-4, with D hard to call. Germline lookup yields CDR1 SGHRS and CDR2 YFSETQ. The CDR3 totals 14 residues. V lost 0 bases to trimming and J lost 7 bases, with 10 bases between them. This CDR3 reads CASSLVGSGEKLFF. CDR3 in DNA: TGCGCCAGCAGCTTGGTGGGATCCGGTGAAAAACTGTTTTTT.

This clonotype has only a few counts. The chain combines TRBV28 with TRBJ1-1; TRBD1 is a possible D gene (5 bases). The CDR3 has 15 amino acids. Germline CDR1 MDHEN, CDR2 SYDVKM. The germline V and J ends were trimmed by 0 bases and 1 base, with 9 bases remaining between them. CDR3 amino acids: CASSLWGLPNTEAFF. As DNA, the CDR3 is TGTGCCAGCAGTTTATGGGGGCTCCCGAACACTGAAGCTTTCTTT.

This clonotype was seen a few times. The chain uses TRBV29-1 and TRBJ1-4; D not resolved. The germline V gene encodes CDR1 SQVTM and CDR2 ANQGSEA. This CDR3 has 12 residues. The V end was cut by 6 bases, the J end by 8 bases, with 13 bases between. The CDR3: CSVYDDGEKLFF. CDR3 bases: TGCAGCGTCTACGACGACGGGGAAAAACTGTTTTTT. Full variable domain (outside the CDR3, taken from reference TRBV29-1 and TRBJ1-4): SAVISQKPSRDICQRGTSLTIQCQVDSQVTMMFWYRQQPGQSLTLIATANQGSEATYESGFVIDKFPISRPNLTFSTLTVSNMSPEDSSIYLCSVYDDGEKLFFGSGTQLSVL.

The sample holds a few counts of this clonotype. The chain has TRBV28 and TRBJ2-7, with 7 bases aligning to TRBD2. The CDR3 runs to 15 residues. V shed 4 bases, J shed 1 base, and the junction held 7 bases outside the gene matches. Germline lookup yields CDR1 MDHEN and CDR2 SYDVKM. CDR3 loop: CASSSPGTISYEQYF. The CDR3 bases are TGTGCCAGCAGTTCCCCCGGGACTATATCCTACGAGCAGTACTTC.

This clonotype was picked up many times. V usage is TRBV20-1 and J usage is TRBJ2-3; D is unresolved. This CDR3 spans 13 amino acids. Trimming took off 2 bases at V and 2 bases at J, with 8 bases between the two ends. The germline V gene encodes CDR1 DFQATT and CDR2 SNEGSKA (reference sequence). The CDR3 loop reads CSARTSYTDTQYF. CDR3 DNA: TGCAGTGCTAGAACGTCTTACACAGATACGCAGTATTTT.

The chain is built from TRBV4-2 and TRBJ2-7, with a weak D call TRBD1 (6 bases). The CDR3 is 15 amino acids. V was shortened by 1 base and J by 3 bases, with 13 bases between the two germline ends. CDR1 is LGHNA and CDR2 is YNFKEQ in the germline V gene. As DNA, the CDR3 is TGTGCCAGCAGCCAAGTATCAGGGGACCTCTACGAGCAGTACTTC. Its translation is CASSQVSGDLYEQYF.